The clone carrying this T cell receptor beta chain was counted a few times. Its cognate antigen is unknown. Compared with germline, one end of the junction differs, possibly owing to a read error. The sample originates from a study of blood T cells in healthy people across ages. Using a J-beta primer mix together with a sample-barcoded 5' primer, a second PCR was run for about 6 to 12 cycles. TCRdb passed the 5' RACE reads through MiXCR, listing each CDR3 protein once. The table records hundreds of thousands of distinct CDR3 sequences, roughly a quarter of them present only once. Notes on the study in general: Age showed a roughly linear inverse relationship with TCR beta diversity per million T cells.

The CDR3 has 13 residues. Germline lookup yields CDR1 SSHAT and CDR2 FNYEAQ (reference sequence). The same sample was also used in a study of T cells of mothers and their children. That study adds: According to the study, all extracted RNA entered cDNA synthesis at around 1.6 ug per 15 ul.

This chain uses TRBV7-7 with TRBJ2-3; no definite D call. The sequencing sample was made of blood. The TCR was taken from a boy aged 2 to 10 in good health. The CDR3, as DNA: TGTGCTAGCAGCTTAGGGTTCAGTTCTACGCAGTATTTT. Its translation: CASSLGFSSTQYF.